These 18 T cell receptor beta chains were all obtained from the same sample, sequenced in a study of CD8 T cells in ankylosing spondylitis. One entry per CDR3 protein results from TCRdb running MiXCR on the 5' RACE reads. The table records about 160,000 distinct CDR3 sequences, about 16% of them present only once. Sequenced input: blood, either unsorted or a sorted T cell fraction (not recorded which). These receptors came from a male donor with ankylosing spondylitis or in good health (not recorded which).

The chain joins TRBV20-1 to TRBJ2-7; 11 nucleotides line up with TRBD2. The CDR3 contains 14 residues. Trimming cost V 6 bases and J 2 bases; bases outside gene matches: 6. Germline V lookup: CDR1 DFQATT, CDR2 SNEGSKA (reference sequence). CDR3 DNA sequence: TGCAGTGCGTCTAGCGGGAGGCATACCTACGAGCAGTACTTC. This encodes CSASSGRHTYEQYF.

The sample holds many counts of this clonotype. The rearrangement links TRBV5-1 to TRBJ2-2; the D gene is possibly TRBD2 (6 bases). CDR1 is SGHRS, CDR2 YFSETQ, per germline. The CDR3 runs to 15 residues. The V end lost 1 base, the J end lost 4 bases, and 11 bases lay between the germline ends. DNA of the CDR3: TGCGCCAGCAGCTTGTCCGGGAGTTCCACCGGGGAGCTGTTTTTT. Its protein is CASSLSGSSTGELFF.

This clonotype was picked up a small number of times. This chain links TRBV20-1 with TRBJ1-1; TRBD1 agrees at 8 bases. The CDR3 sequence is 11 residues long. Germline CDR1 reads DFQATT; CDR2 reads SNEGSKA (reference sequence). Trimming cost V 5 bases and J 11 bases; bases outside gene matches: 7. CDR3 amino acids: CSASPTGVAFF. CDR3 nucleotide sequence: TGCAGTGCTTCACCGACAGGGGTGGCTTTCTTT.

With regard to this clonotype: A much larger clone is a single base away; this may be a read error. The chain carries TRBV29-1 and TRBJ2-7, with 9 positions matching TRBD1. CDR3 length equals 14 residues. Germline-derived CDR1 and CDR2 are SQVTM and ANQGSEA. As DNA, the CDR3 is TGCGGCGTTGAAGATCGTGGACAGGGGTTCGAGCAGTACTTC. Translated, it gives CGVEDRGQGFEQYF.

This clonotype was found many times. This chain joins TRBV3-1 and TRBJ1-1; D is uncertain. The CDR3 is 13 amino acids. The germline V gene encodes CDR1 LGHDT and CDR2 YNNKEL (reference sequence). Deletions cut 3 bases from V and 10 bases from J, with 15 bases between. As DNA, the CDR3 is TGTGCCAGCAGCCAGGGGTGGTCCCTCGGAGCTTTCTTT. This encodes CASSQGWSLGAFF.

This clonotype was detected only a few times. This sequence joins TRBV20-1 and TRBJ2-1; 9 bases are shared with TRBD2. V lost 2 bases to trimming and J lost 8 bases; unmatched junction nucleotides: 10. Germline CDR1 is DFQATT and CDR2 is SNEGSKA (reference sequence). The length of the CDR3 is 15 residues. DNA of the CDR3: TGCAGTGCTAGACATAGCGGGAGCCTTCCGGATGAGCAGTTCTTC. It specifies CSARHSGSLPDEQFF.

This clonotype was seen repeatedly, ten times or more. V usage is TRBV20-1 and J usage is TRBJ2-5; 9 bases align to TRBD2. Germline values: CDR1 DFQATT, CDR2 SNEGSKA (reference sequence). CDR3 length equals 14 residues. V was clipped by 5 bases and J by 4 bases; unmatched bases: 8. CDR3 in amino acids: CSARSLAGVETQYF. The CDR3 region has the DNA TGCAGTGCTCGTAGCTTAGCGGGAGTAGAGACCCAGTACTTC.

This clonotype occurred many times. This chain connects TRBV29-1 to TRBJ2-1; TRBD2 agrees at 14 bases. The CDR3 spans 18 residues. Germline trimming cut 1 base from V and 8 bases from J; bases unmatched to any gene: 13. Germline CDR1 SQVTM, CDR2 ANQGSEA. CDR3 in DNA: TGCAGCGTTGAAGGGACTAGCGGGGGGATCCTGCCCTTACATGAGCAGTTCTTC. It yields the protein CSVEGTSGGILPLHEQFF.

This clonotype was observed a handful of times. This rearrangement joins TRBV30 to TRBJ2-1; 7 nucleotides match TRBD2. Trimming at V came to 4 bases and at J to 6 bases, leaving 12 bases not matched to a gene. Germline V gene data show CDR1 as GTSNPN and CDR2 as SVGIG (reference sequence). This CDR3 region has 15 residues. The CDR3 DNA reads as TGTGCCTGGACCGCCGGCACTAGCGTCAGCAATGAGCAGTTCTTC. It translates to CAWTAGTSVSNEQFF. Supplemented by reference TRBV30 and TRBJ2-1, the full variable domain reads SQTIHQWPATLVQPVGSPLSLECTVEGTSNPNLYWYRQAAGRGLQLLFYSVGIGQISSEVPQNLSASRPQDRQFILSSKKLLLSDSGFYLCAWTAGTSVSNEQFFGPGTRLTVL.

The sample holds many counts of this clonotype. The V call is TRBV29-1, the J call TRBJ2-1, with D perhaps matching TRBD2 (5 bases). V lost 7 bases and J lost 8, with 9 bases in between. Germline V CDR1 and CDR2: SQVTM, ANQGSEA. The CDR3 spans 10 residues. DNA of the CDR3: TGCAGCGCTGGGCGGGATGAGCAGTTCTTC. Residues: CSAGRDEQFF.

The chain uses TRBV5-8 and TRBJ2-7, with 9 bases that match TRBD2. Looked up from germline, CDR1 is SGHTS and CDR2 is YDEGEE. The CDR3 is 16 amino acids. V gave up 2 bases and J gave up 0 bases; unmatched junction bases: 6. CDR3: CASSLQLAGISYEQYF. The CDR3 region has the DNA TGTGCCAGCAGCTTACAACTAGCGGGTATCTCCTACGAGCAGTACTTC.

V gene TRBV2 combines with J gene TRBJ2-1; 9 bases are shared with TRBD2. The V gene's germline CDR1 is SNHLY and CDR2 FYNNEI. Unmatched junction bases numbered 9, after V lost 1 base and J lost 2 bases. The CDR3 extends over 18 amino acids. CDR3 sequence reads: CASSEVVIAGVAYNEQFF. The CDR3 nucleotides read TGTGCCAGCAGTGAAGTAGTTATAGCGGGAGTTGCCTACAATGAGCAGTTCTTC.

The CDR3 region is CASSSWVAASTDTQYF. The CDR3 DNA sequence: TGTGCCAGCAGCTCCTGGGTAGCGGCTAGCACAGATACGCAGTATTTT. V and J are TRBV11-2 and TRBJ2-3; D perhaps matches TRBD2 (6 bases). The V gene's germline CDR1 is SGHAT and CDR2 FQNNGV. This CDR3 is 16 amino acids long. V dropped 4 bases and J dropped 0 bases, with 14 bases sitting between them.

The chain couples TRBV7-2 to TRBJ1-5; TRBD1 matches at 7 bases. Germline V gives CDR1 SGHTA, CDR2 FQGNSA. The length of the CDR3 is 15 residues. V shed 5 bases and J 11 bases; nucleotides not matched to a gene: 15. The CDR3 is CASSPPGGDPAAQHF. Written as DNA, the CDR3 is TGTGCCAGCAGCCCCCCAGGGGGAGATCCGGCAGCCCAGCATTTT.

In its sample, this clonotype was seen many times. The CDR3 loop is CASRRTGTRSEAFF. The CDR3 region has the DNA TGTGCCAGCAGGCGGACAGGGACTCGAAGTGAAGCTTTCTTT. The chain uses TRBV12-3 or TRBV12-4 and TRBJ1-1; 8 bases are shared with TRBD1. This CDR3 comprises 14 residues. With 6 bases clipped from V and 7 bases from J, the junction kept 10 bases outside the gene matches.

Ten or more counts support this clonotype. The V gene is TRBV3-1, the J gene TRBJ2-1, with unresolved D. V lost 0 bases to trimming and J lost 3 bases, with 6 bases between them. The CDR3 extends over 14 amino acids. CDR1 is LGHDT, CDR2 YNNKEL, per germline (reference sequence). CDR3 in amino acids: CASSQDWGYNEQFF. The CDR3 DNA reads TGTGCCAGCAGCCAAGATTGGGGCTACAATGAGCAGTTCTTC.

This clonotype showed up many times. This chain uses TRBV28 with TRBJ2-7; D may be TRBD2 (5 bases). The CDR3 loop spans 14 amino acids. Germline-derived CDR1 and CDR2 are MDHEN and SYDVKM. The V end was cut by 1 base, the J end by 4 bases, with 11 bases between. The CDR3 is CASSLFGGFYEQYF. In DNA form, the CDR3 reads TGTGCCAGCAGTTTATTTGGCGGGTTTTACGAGCAGTACTTC. Using reference TRBV28 and TRBJ2-7 for the parts outside the CDR3, the full variable domain is DVKVTQSSRYLVKRTGEKVFLECVQDMDHENMFWYRQDPGLGLRLIYFSYDVKMKEKGDIPEGYSVSREKKERFSLILESASTNQTSMYLCASSLFGGFYEQYFGPGTRLTVT.

A few counts support this clonotype. The chain couples TRBV12-3 or TRBV12-4 to TRBJ1-5; no reliable D call. V lost 6 bases and J lost 3, with 15 bases in between. The CDR3 length is 15 residues. DNA for the CDR3: TGTGCCAGCAGCCCCGGAGGGATCGACAATCAGCCCCAGCATTTT. Its protein product is CASSPGGIDNQPQHF.